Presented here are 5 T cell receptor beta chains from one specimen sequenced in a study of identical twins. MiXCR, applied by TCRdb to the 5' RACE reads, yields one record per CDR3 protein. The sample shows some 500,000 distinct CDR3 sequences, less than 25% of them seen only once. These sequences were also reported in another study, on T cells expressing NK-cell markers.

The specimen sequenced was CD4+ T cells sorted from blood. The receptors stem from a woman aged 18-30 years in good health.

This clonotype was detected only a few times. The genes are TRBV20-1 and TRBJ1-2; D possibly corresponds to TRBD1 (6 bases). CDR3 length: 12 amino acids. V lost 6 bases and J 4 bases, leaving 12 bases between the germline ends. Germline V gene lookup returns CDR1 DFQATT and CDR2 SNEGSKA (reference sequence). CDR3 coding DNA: TGCAGTGCGATTGGACAGACCTATGGCTACACCTTC. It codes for CSAIGQTYGYTF.

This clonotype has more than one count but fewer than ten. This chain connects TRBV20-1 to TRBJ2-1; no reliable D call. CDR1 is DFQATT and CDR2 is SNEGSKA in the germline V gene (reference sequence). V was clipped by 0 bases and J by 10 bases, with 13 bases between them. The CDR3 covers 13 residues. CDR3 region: CSARDFRSLEQFF. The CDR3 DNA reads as TGCAGTGCTAGAGATTTCAGGAGCCTAGAGCAGTTCTTC.

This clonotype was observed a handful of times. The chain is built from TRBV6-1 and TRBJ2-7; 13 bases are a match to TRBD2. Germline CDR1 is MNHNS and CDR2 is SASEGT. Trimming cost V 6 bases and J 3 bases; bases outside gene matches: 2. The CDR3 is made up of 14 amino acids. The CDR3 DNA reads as TGTGCCAGCAGGTGGACTAGCGGGAGCTACGAGCAGTACTTC. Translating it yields CASRWTSGSYEQYF.

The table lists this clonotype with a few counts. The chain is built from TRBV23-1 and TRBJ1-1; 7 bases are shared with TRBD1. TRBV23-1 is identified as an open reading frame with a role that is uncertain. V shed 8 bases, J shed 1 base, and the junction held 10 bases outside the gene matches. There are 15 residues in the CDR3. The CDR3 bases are TGCGCCAGCGGAAGAGGGGGACAGAAGAACACTGAAGCTTTCTTT. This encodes CASGRGGQKNTEAFF.

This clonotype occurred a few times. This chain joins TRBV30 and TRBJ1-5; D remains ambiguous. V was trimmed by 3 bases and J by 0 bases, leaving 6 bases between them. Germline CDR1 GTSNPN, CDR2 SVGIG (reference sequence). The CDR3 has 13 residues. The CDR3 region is CAWSPNSNQPQHF. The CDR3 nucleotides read TGTGCCTGGAGCCCCAATAGCAATCAGCCCCAGCATTTT. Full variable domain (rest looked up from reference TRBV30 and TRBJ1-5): SQTIHQWPATLVQPVGSPLSLECTVEGTSNPNLYWYRQAAGRGLQLLFYSVGIGQISSEVPQNLSASRPQDRQFILSSKKLLLSDSGFYLCAWSPNSNQPQHFGDGTRLSIL.